These 31 T cell receptor beta chains originate from one sample sequenced in a study of blood T cells in healthy people across ages. Next came a second PCR, run for roughly 6 to 11 cycles, which used a sample-barcoded 5' primer along with a J-beta primer mix. TCRdb reprocessed the 5' RACE reads via MiXCR and lists one record per CDR3 protein. This table has roughly 1,500,000 distinct CDR3 sequences, around two fifths appearing once. The sample comprised blood. The receptor source for this set is a woman in her late teens or twenties in good health.

In its sample, this clonotype was seen many times. The chain combines TRBV4-2 with TRBJ2-5, with unresolved D. CDR3 size: 12 residues. V was pared by 5 bases and J by 5 bases, with 9 bases between. Germline CDR1 reads LGHNA; CDR2 reads YNFKEQ. CDR3 sequence: CASSYGRETQYF. The CDR3 DNA is TGTGCCAGCAGCTACGGTCGGGAGACCCAGTACTTC.

Turning to this clonotype: One end of the junction fails to match germline, which may point to a read error. The V gene is TRBV12-3 or TRBV12-4, the J gene TRBJ2-3; D uncertain. The CDR3 has 13 residues. CDR3 region: CASSHQGTDAQYF. In DNA, the CDR3 is TGTGCCAGCAGTCACCAAGGCACAGATGCGCAGTATTTT.

This sequence joins TRBV6-6 and TRBJ1-6; 8 bases map to TRBD1. Unmatched junction bases numbered 9, after V lost 6 bases and J lost 8 bases. The germline V gene has CDR1 MNHNY and CDR2 SVGAGI (reference sequence). This CDR3 contains 15 residues. The CDR3 DNA follows: TGTGCCAGCAGCAAGTCAGGGGGCTGGGATTCACCCCTCCACTTT. Its translation is CASSKSGGWDSPLHF.

The chain couples TRBV28 to TRBJ2-7; D gene uncertain. In germline, CDR1 is MDHEN, CDR2 SYDVKM. The V end lost 7 bases, the J end lost 7 bases, and 20 bases lay between the germline ends. There are 14 residues in the CDR3. The CDR3 DNA reads as TGTGCCAGCAATGGGCAGGAAGTCGGGTTAGAGCAGTACTTC. Amino acids: CASNGQEVGLEQYF.

This clonotype was observed at least ten times. As DNA, the CDR3 is TGCAGTGCTAGAGATTACGACTCCTACAATGAGCAGTTCTTC. Residues: CSARDYDSYNEQFF. This rearrangement joins TRBV20-1 to TRBJ2-1; the D is unclear. V lost 0 bases to trimming and J lost 0 bases, with 6 bases between them. This CDR3 spans 14 amino acids. Germline V gene sequence: CDR1 DFQATT, CDR2 SNEGSKA (reference sequence).

The chain couples TRBV7-9 to TRBJ2-3; 10 positions match TRBD2. CDR3 size: 15 residues. V gave up 3 bases and J gave up 4 bases; unmatched junction bases: 4. Germline loops: CDR1 SEHNR, CDR2 FQNEAQ (reference sequence). Here the CDR3 DNA reads TGTGCCAGCAGCTTCGAAGCGGGAGGGTCAGATACGCAGTATTTT. This sequence encodes CASSFEAGGSDTQYF.

This chain uses TRBV12-3 or TRBV12-4 with TRBJ2-1, with 13 bases aligning to TRBD2. J gave up 9 bases and V 5 bases, and 7 bases lay outside the gene matches. The CDR3 loop spans 15 amino acids. The CDR3 protein is CASSPGTSGIAEQFF. CDR3 sequence (DNA): TGTGCCAGCAGTCCCGGGACTAGCGGGATCGCTGAGCAGTTCTTC.

The rearrangement uses TRBV30 and TRBJ1-2; D not resolved. This CDR3 contains 14 residues. CDR1 and CDR2 (germline): GTSNPN, SVGIG (reference sequence). The ends were cut back, 4 bases at V and 4 bases at J, with 16 bases in the middle. CDR3 sequence: CAWKTRVSGYGYTF. CDR3 in DNA: TGTGCCTGGAAAACGCGGGTGTCTGGCTATGGCTACACCTTC.

This chain's CDR3 is CSASRRDRGNEQFF. DNA of the CDR3: TGCAGTGCTAGTAGGCGGGACAGGGGCAATGAGCAGTTCTTC. The rearrangement links TRBV20-1 to TRBJ2-1; 10 nucleotides agree with TRBD1. V shed 3 bases and J 6 bases; nucleotides not matched to a gene: 5. CDR3 length equals 14 residues. Germline assignment: CDR1 DFQATT and CDR2 SNEGSKA (reference sequence).

The chain uses TRBV12-3 or TRBV12-4 and TRBJ2-7, with 12 positions matching TRBD2. Losses at the gene ends were 6 bases for V and 7 bases for J; bases not matched to a gene: 10. The CDR3 covers 15 residues. The CDR3 protein is CASSPRTSGIHEQYF. Written as DNA, the CDR3 is TGTGCCAGCAGCCCACGGACTAGCGGGATCCATGAGCAGTACTTC.

Turning to this clonotype: The junction does not match germline at one end; this may be a read error. The rearrangement links TRBV12-3 or TRBV12-4 to TRBJ2-3, with TRBD2 identical over 10 bases. CDR3 length: 17 amino acids. The CDR3 region is CASTGLAGAISTDTEYF. The CDR3 nucleotides read TGTGCCAGCACTGGGCTAGCGGGAGCTATTAGCACAGATACGGAGTATTTC.

The chain combines TRBV2 with TRBJ2-7; the match to TRBD1 covers 10 bases. CDR1 SNHLY and CDR2 FYNNEI come from the germline V gene. The CDR3 loop spans 16 amino acids. The trim removed 6 bases at V and 4 bases at J, leaving 12 bases unmatched. The chain's CDR3 is CASRVFGTGAMYEQYF. The CDR3 coding sequence is TGTGCCAGCAGAGTCTTCGGGACAGGGGCAATGTACGAGCAGTACTTC.

The rearrangement joins TRBV7-8 to TRBJ1-4; D is unresolved. The V end lost 9 bases, the J end lost 8 bases, and 13 bases lay between the germline ends. Per the germline V gene, CDR1 is SGHVS and CDR2 is FQNEAQ. The CDR3 has 12 amino acids. CDR3 sequence (DNA): TGTGCCAGAGGGCGGCCGGAAGAAAAACTGTTTTTT. Translated: CARGRPEEKLFF.

The chain is built from TRBV11-2 and TRBJ2-1; tentatively, D is TRBD1 or TRBD2 (5 bases each). The CDR3 totals 16 residues. Germline V gene data show CDR1 as SGHAT and CDR2 as FQNNGV. The germline V and J ends were trimmed by 1 base and 3 bases, with 13 bases remaining between them. The CDR3 spells CASSLGETADYNEQFF. The CDR3 bases are TGTGCCAGCAGCTTAGGAGAGACAGCGGACTACAATGAGCAGTTCTTC.

This clonotype was counted only a few times. The rearrangement joins TRBV12-3 or TRBV12-4 to TRBJ1-2; D unresolved. CDR3 length equals 14 residues. Trimming shortened V by 1 base and J by 6 bases, and 12 bases separated the two germline ends. The CDR3, as DNA: TGTGCCAGCAGTTTAGGGACCTACTCCGATGGCTACACCTTC. Its translation is CASSLGTYSDGYTF.

This clonotype was recorded a few times. The chain is built from TRBV4-2 and TRBJ2-5, with D hard to call. The CDR3 totals 14 residues. Germline lookup yields CDR1 LGHNA and CDR2 YNFKEQ. V gave up 4 bases and J gave up 4 bases, with 13 bases separating them. This CDR3 reads CASSPGSDGETQYF. CDR3 bases: TGTGCCAGCAGCCCTGGCTCGGACGGAGAGACCCAGTACTTC.

Concerning this clonotype: One junction end does not reproduce the germline sequence, and a read error may be involved. This chain uses TRBV3-1 with TRBJ2-1; TRBD1 agrees at 8 bases. The germline V gene encodes CDR1 LGHDT and CDR2 YNNKEL (reference sequence). The CDR3 runs 15 residues. DNA for the CDR3: TGTGCCAGCAGTTACGACAGGGGCTCCTACAGTGAGCAGTTCTTC. Residues: CASSYDRGSYSEQFF.

CDR3 nucleotides: TGTGCCAGTCTCGCGGACAAACCCTATAATTCACCCCTCCACTTT. It encodes CASLADKPYNSPLHF. The chain employs TRBV6-5 and TRBJ1-6, with D tentatively TRBD1 (5 bases). Germline CDR1 MNHEY, CDR2 SVGAGI. V was cut by 9 bases and J by 2 bases, with 14 bases left in between. The CDR3 contains 15 residues.

The gene calls are TRBV9 and TRBJ2-1; 9 nucleotides line up with TRBD2. V was clipped by 0 bases and J by 4 bases; unmatched bases: 8. Germline CDR1 and CDR2: SGDLS and YYNGEE. CDR3 size: 17 residues. The CDR3 reads CASSVVPSGDVYNEQFF. DNA for the CDR3: TGTGCCAGCAGCGTAGTGCCTAGCGGGGATGTTTACAATGAGCAGTTCTTC.

The V call is TRBV10-3, the J call TRBJ2-3, with TRBD2 matching over 8 bases. V dropped 5 bases and J dropped 2; count of bases not matched to a gene: 6. Germline CDR1 reads ENHRY; CDR2 reads SYGVKD. This CDR3 contains 15 residues. CDR3 DNA: TGTGCCATCAGTACCAGCGGGGGAACCACAGATACGCAGTATTTT. Translated, it gives CAISTSGGTTDTQYF.

J is TRBJ2-7 and V is TRBV7-9; the D is unclear. The CDR3 has 13 residues. Germline CDR1 reads SEHNR; CDR2 reads FQNEAQ (reference sequence). The germline V and J ends were trimmed by 2 bases and 4 bases, with 9 bases remaining between them. Here the CDR3 reads CASSLFVGYEQYF. The DNA of the CDR3 is TGTGCCAGCAGCTTATTTGTAGGGTACGAGCAGTACTTC.

V gene TRBV28 combines with J gene TRBJ2-1; D is unresolved. Trimming left V 8 bases short and J 4 bases short, with 24 bases between. Germline V lookup: CDR1 MDHEN, CDR2 SYDVKM. This CDR3 is built from 17 residues. This CDR3 reads CASGQPPWRWGYNEQFF. CDR3 nucleotide sequence: TGTGCCAGCGGGCAACCGCCGTGGCGTTGGGGATACAATGAGCAGTTCTTC.

This clonotype has a count of ten or more. The V and J genes are TRBV11-2 and TRBJ2-2; unclear D gene. V dropped 2 bases and J dropped 2 bases, with 9 bases sitting between them. There are 15 residues in the CDR3. Germline V gives CDR1 SGHAT, CDR2 FQNNGV. The CDR3 protein is CASSLMTINTGELFF. The DNA of the CDR3 is TGTGCCAGCAGCTTAATGACAATAAACACCGGGGAGCTGTTTTTT. The full variable domain, its missing parts supplied by reference TRBV11-2 and TRBJ2-2, is EAGVAQSPRYKIIEKRQSVAFWCNPISGHATLYWYQQILGQGPKLLIQFQNNGVVDDSQLPKDRFSAERLKGVDSTLKIQPAKLEDSAVYLCASSLMTINTGELFFGEGSRLTVL.

This clonotype showed up just a few times. The V gene is TRBV11-2, the J gene TRBJ2-1, with 11 bases identical to TRBD2. The tail of the sequence fits TRBJ2-7 better, so the J call may be wrong. This CDR3 has 16 residues. The germline gives CDR1 SGHAT, CDR2 FQNNGV. The CDR3 region has the DNA TGTGCCAGCGTAACTAGCGGGAGCGTGACGTACAATGAGCAGTACTTC. The encoded protein is CASVTSGSVTYNEQYF.

This clonotype was counted only a few times. The V and J genes are TRBV4-1 and TRBJ2-1; 15 bases are shared with TRBD2. Germline CDR1 reads MGHRA; CDR2 reads YSYEKL. This CDR3 spans 16 amino acids. J gave up 9 bases and V 2 bases, and 5 bases lay outside the gene matches. The DNA of the CDR3 is TGCGCCAGCAGCCAAAGGGGACTAGCGGGAGGAAGTGAGCAGTTCTTC. Translated, it gives CASSQRGLAGGSEQFF.

This chain joins TRBV20-1 and TRBJ2-1; possible D gene TRBD2, 5 bases. There are 11 residues in the CDR3. V lost 6 bases and J lost 12, with 15 bases in between. The V gene's germline CDR1 is DFQATT and CDR2 SNEGSKA (reference sequence). The CDR3 loop reads CSAKHSGRQFF. For the CDR3, the DNA is TGCAGTGCAAAACACAGCGGAAGGCAGTTCTTC.

CDR3 nucleotides: TGTGCCAGCAGCGTAGCGTCGGGGGATGGCTACACCTTC. This sequence encodes CASSVASGDGYTF. The gene calls are TRBV7-3 and TRBJ1-2, with a tentative D call TRBD1 (5 bases). Trimming took off 5 bases at V and 6 bases at J, with 13 bases between the two ends. Germline assignment: CDR1 SGHTA and CDR2 FQGTGA. CDR3 length equals 13 residues.

The chain combines TRBV20-1 with TRBJ2-5, with a tentative D call TRBD2 (5 bases). Trimming took off 6 bases at V and 11 bases at J, with 19 bases between the two ends. This CDR3 contains 12 residues. Looked up from germline, CDR1 is DFQATT and CDR2 is SNEGSKA (reference sequence). The CDR3 region has the DNA TGCAGTGCCAACCGAGGGAACAATGAGCAGTACTTC. It is translated as CSANRGNNEQYF.

CDR3 in amino acids: CATSRVLDREETQYF. Here the CDR3 DNA reads TGTGCCACCAGCAGAGTTCTGGACAGGGAAGAGACCCAGTACTTC. The gene calls are TRBV15 and TRBJ2-5, with 8 nucleotides matching TRBD1. The CDR3 spans 15 residues. V was pared by 1 base and J by 3 bases, with 4 bases of the junction left unmatched. The germline V gene encodes CDR1 LNHNV and CDR2 YYDKDF (reference sequence). Together with reference TRBV15 and TRBJ2-5, the CDR3 gives the full variable domain: DAMVIQNPRYQVTQFGKPVTLSCSQTLNHNVMYWYQQKSSQAPKLLFHYYDKDFNNEADTPDNFQSRRPNTSFCFLDIRSPGLGDTAMYLCATSRVLDREETQYFGPGTRLLVL.

There are a few counts of this clonotype. V gene TRBV29-1 combines with J gene TRBJ2-7, with a tentative D call TRBD1 (5 bases). There are 13 residues in the CDR3. In germline, CDR1 is SQVTM, CDR2 ANQGSEA. V lost 2 bases and J lost 5, with 13 bases in between. The CDR3 sequence is CSVERVRENEQYF. CDR3 DNA sequence: TGCAGCGTTGAAAGAGTCAGGGAAAACGAGCAGTACTTC.

This clonotype came up a few times. V is TRBV6-6 and J is TRBJ1-2; 7 nucleotides match TRBD1. V lost 6 bases, J lost 8 bases, and 6 bases stayed unmatched. The CDR3 has 12 residues. Germline lookup yields CDR1 MNHNY and CDR2 SVGAGI (reference sequence). CDR3 residues: CASSVTGEGYTF. In DNA form, the CDR3 reads TGTGCCAGCAGCGTTACAGGGGAGGGCTACACCTTC.